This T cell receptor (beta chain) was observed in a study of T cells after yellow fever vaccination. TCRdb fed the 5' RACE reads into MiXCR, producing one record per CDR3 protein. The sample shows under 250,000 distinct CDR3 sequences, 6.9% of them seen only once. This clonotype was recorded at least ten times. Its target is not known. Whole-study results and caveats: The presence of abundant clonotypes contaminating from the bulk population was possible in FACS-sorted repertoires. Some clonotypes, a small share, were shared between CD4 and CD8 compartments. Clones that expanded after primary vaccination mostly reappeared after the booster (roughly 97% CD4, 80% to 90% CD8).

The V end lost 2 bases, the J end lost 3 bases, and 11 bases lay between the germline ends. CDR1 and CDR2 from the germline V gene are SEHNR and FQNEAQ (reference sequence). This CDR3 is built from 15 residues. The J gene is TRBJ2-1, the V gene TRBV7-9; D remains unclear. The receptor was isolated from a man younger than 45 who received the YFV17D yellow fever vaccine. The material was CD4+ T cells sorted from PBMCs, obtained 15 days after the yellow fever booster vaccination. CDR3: CASSLIVRSYNEQFF. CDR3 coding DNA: TGTGCCAGCAGCTTAATTGTGCGGAGCTACAATGAGCAGTTCTTC.